Here is one T cell receptor beta chain with its context. The antigen it recognizes is unknown. Base qualities are missing; no much larger clone stands one base away. These data come from a study of control samples from healthy donors and cancer patients (dated by TCRdb to the early 2020s). Library creation used the immunoSEQ multiplex PCR assay. TCRdb holds this immuneACCESS table with in-frame rearrangements only. Some clones are missing; in checked studies, unresolved V genes explain under half, and the rest has no known cause. The sample includes approximately 71,000 clones, with about 90% observed a single time. The ten largest clones add up to under 20% of the sample. Based on the germline V gene (reference sequence), the CDR1 and CDR2 sequences are MNHEY and SMNVEV. V is cut back by 6 bases and J by 1 base, with 5 bases in the junction unmatched. Including the terminal cysteine and phenylalanine, the CDR3 comprises 15 residues. The only DNA kept is the CDR3, 45 bases in frame from the first base.

Specimen: PBMCs. Recombination joined TRBV27 with TRBJ2-2; TRBD2 aligns with 7 central bases. The clonotype was recovered from a man in his 60s with lung cancer. The DNA sequence is TGTGCCAGCAGGCCCTGGGGGGGGAACACCGGGGAGCTGTTTTTT. This gives the protein CASRPWGGNTGELFF.